The 8 T cell receptor beta chains in this list originate from one sample, sequenced in a study of T-cell reconstitution after alpha-beta-depleted transplantation in children. A library of TCRbeta sequences, prepared with unique molecular identifiers, was generated. TCRdb ran MiXCR on the PCR reads and lists one entry per CDR3 protein. This table has about 540,000 distinct CDR3 sequences, around 20% appearing once. Sample: PBMCs from the stem cell graft donor, taken from the stem cell graft. The receptors were gathered from a human donor who donated a stem cell graft to a child with acute lymphoblastic leukemia.

This clonotype was counted between two and nine times. The rearrangement joins TRBV7-8 to TRBJ2-2; 15 bases match TRBD2. Germline V gene sequence: CDR1 SGHVS, CDR2 FQNEAQ. Germline trimming cut 3 bases from V and 0 bases from J; bases unmatched to any gene: 2. The CDR3 length is 18 residues. The CDR3 here is CASSFGLAGGSNTGELFF. CDR3 in DNA: TGTGCCAGCAGCTTCGGACTAGCGGGAGGGTCGAACACCGGGGAGCTGTTTTTT.

This clonotype appeared a few times. The chain has TRBV4-1 and TRBJ2-7; D is unclear. V lost 0 bases and J lost 2, with 11 bases in between. Germline loops: CDR1 MGHRA, CDR2 YSYEKL. The length of the CDR3 is 15 residues. The CDR3, as DNA: TGCGCCAGCAGCCAAGAAGGTGTCAAGACCTACGAGCAGTACTTC. The encoded protein is CASSQEGVKTYEQYF.

The chain uses TRBV29-1 and TRBJ1-1, with D possibly matching TRBD1 (6 bases). Trimming pared 7 bases from V and 0 bases from J, leaving 15 bases between. The CDR3 sequence is 14 residues long. CDR1 and CDR2 (germline): SQVTM, ANQGSEA. CDR3 amino acids: CSGGGGKLNTEAFF. CDR3 DNA sequence: TGCAGCGGAGGGGGGGGGAAACTGAACACTGAAGCTTTCTTT.

The table lists this clonotype with many counts. The chain couples TRBV28 to TRBJ2-7; D gene ambiguous. Germline CDR1 reads MDHEN; CDR2 reads SYDVKM. V shed 8 bases and J shed 4 bases, with 18 bases lying between them. The CDR3 sequence is 14 residues long. The CDR3 nucleotides are TGTGCCAGCGTCGGACGGAACCGATATTACGAGCAGTACTTC. Translating gives CASVGRNRYYEQYF.

The CDR3 bases are TGTGCCAGCAGTTTATACGGGACAGGGGGCTACAATGAGCAGTTCTTC. Protein product: CASSLYGTGGYNEQFF. The V call is TRBV12-3 or TRBV12-4, the J call TRBJ2-1, with TRBD1 matching 11 bases. The CDR3 totals 16 residues. V was clipped by 2 bases and J by 3 bases; unmatched bases: 3.

CDR3 DNA sequence: TGCAGTGCTATTTCACCGGGACTAGGCTACAATGAGCAGTTCTTC. Translation: CSAISPGLGYNEQFF. The chain links TRBV20-1 to TRBJ2-1, with 8 bases matching TRBD2. With V trimmed by 4 bases and J by 3 bases, 8 bases remained unmatched. Germline CDR1 DFQATT, CDR2 SNEGSKA (reference sequence). The length of the CDR3 is 15 residues.

The chain is built from TRBV30 and TRBJ2-7; D is perhaps TRBD1 or TRBD2 (6 bases each). The ends were cut back, 2 bases at V and 5 bases at J, with 10 bases in the middle. The CDR3 is 12 residues long. Germline loops: CDR1 GTSNPN, CDR2 SVGIG (reference sequence). For the CDR3, the DNA is TGTGCCTGGAGTACCGGGGGCCACGAGCAGTACTTC. The encoded protein is CAWSTGGHEQYF.

The chain combines TRBV18 with TRBJ2-7; D perhaps matches TRBD2 (5 bases). The CDR3 is made up of 14 amino acids. Germline CDR1 and CDR2: KGHSH and LQKENI. Trimming stripped 0 bases from V and 4 bases from J, with 10 bases between. Written as DNA, the CDR3 is TGTGCCAGCTCACCACCTTGGCGCGGGTACGAGCAGTACTTC. Amino acids: CASSPPWRGYEQYF. Looking up the rest from reference TRBV18 and TRBJ2-7 gives the full variable domain: NAGVMQNPRHLVRRRGQEARLRCSPMKGHSHVYWYRQLPEEGLKFMVYLQKENIIDESGMPKERFSAEFPKEGPSILRIQQVVRGDSAAYFCASSPPWRGYEQYFGPGTRLTVT.